One and the same sample provided the 24 T cell receptor beta chains below, sequenced in a study of OX40 agonist ivuxolimab in advanced cancers. Profiled with immunoSEQ multiplex PCR; TCRdb holds only in-frame clones, not every one. The sample has 70,000 to 80,000 clones, more than 85% seen once. This specimen consisted of CD4+ or CD8+ T cells sorted from blood, obtained in a trial of the OX40 agonist ivuxolimab. Source of these receptors: an adult with an advanced solid tumor such as melanoma, head and neck, liver or kidney cancer.

This clone came up once. The rearrangement joins TRBV28 to TRBJ1-2; D unclear. Germline values: CDR1 MDHEN, CDR2 SYDVKM. The CDR3 is 15 amino acids. V lost 3 bases and J lost 4, with 15 bases in between. CDR3 DNA sequence: TGTGCCAGCAGTTTGCCAGCGGGAGCTATCTATGGCTACACCTTC. Translated, it gives CASSLPAGAIYGYTF.

This chain links TRBV19 with TRBJ2-7, with D perhaps assigned TRBD1 or TRBD2 (5 bases each). Germline assignment: CDR1 LNHDA and CDR2 SQIVND (reference sequence). The CDR3 has 12 amino acids. Trimming stripped 8 bases from V and 4 bases from J, with 12 bases between. In DNA, the CDR3 is TGTGCCAGTGGAATGAGGGGTTACGAGCAGTACTTC. Its protein is CASGMRGYEQYF.

The gene calls are TRBV29-1 and TRBJ2-1; TRBD2 aligns across 9 bases. Germline V gives CDR1 SQVTM, CDR2 ANQGSEA. The CDR3 sequence is 14 residues long. The V and J ends lost 3 bases and 8 bases, in that order; junction bases with no gene match: 8. The CDR3 bases are TGCAGCGTTGAGTTAGCGGGAGTGTACGATGAGCAGTTCTTC. Translated, it gives CSVELAGVYDEQFF.

The chain uses TRBV29-1 and TRBJ2-3; 8 bases map to TRBD2. The CDR3 length is 16 residues. Germline CDR1 is SQVTM and CDR2 is ANQGSEA. J was trimmed by 0 bases and V by 6 bases; bases with no gene match: 11. Here the CDR3 DNA reads TGCAGCGTCGAGGGGGTGGCTAGCGGGAGCACAGATACGCAGTATTTT. Its protein is CSVEGVASGSTDTQYF.

This chain links TRBV7-3 with TRBJ2-7; D possibly corresponds to TRBD2 (6 bases). This CDR3 comprises 15 residues. Looked up from germline, CDR1 is SGHTA and CDR2 is FQGTGA. Trimming shortened V by 2 bases and J by 3 bases, and 14 bases separated the two germline ends. The CDR3 DNA reads as TGTGCCAGCAGCTTATACGGGAGTCCCCGCTACGAGCAGTACTTC. Amino acid sequence: CASSLYGSPRYEQYF.

The genes are TRBV7-2 and TRBJ2-7; 8 bases align to TRBD2. Unmatched junction bases numbered 16, after V lost 3 bases and J lost 0 bases. Germline CDR1 SGHTA, CDR2 FQGNSA. The length of the CDR3 is 19 residues. CDR3 sequence: CASSFFGGSGRYSSYEQYF. The CDR3 DNA follows: TGTGCCAGCAGCTTCTTCGGAGGAAGCGGGAGATACAGCTCCTACGAGCAGTACTTC.

The genes are TRBV5-6 and TRBJ2-7; 8 bases map to TRBD1. The CDR3 contains 16 residues. Germline V gene data show CDR1 as SGHDT and CDR2 as YYEEEE. J gave up 4 bases and V 0 bases, and 9 bases lay outside the gene matches. The CDR3 protein is CASSLAGHRGAYEQYF. CDR3 DNA sequence: TGTGCCAGCAGCTTGGCGGGTCACAGGGGGGCTTACGAGCAGTACTTC.

The J gene is TRBJ2-7, the V gene TRBV30; perhaps TRBD2 as D (5 bases). This CDR3 region has 12 residues. Trimming cost V 4 bases and J 0 bases, with 7 bases left between them. The germline CDR1 and CDR2 sequences are GTSNPN and SVGIG (reference sequence). The CDR3 loop is CAWTADSYEQYF. Written as DNA, the CDR3 is TGTGCCTGGACAGCGGACTCCTACGAGCAGTACTTC.

V usage is TRBV7-6 and J usage is TRBJ1-5; 8 bases agree with TRBD1. The V and J ends lost 6 bases and 4 bases, in that order; junction bases with no gene match: 8. The CDR3 is 15 residues long. Germline assignment: CDR1 SGHVS and CDR2 FNYEAQ. The DNA for the CDR3 is TGTGCCAGCAGTCCCGGGACAGGCTTTAATCAGCCCCAGCATTTT. Protein sequence: CASSPGTGFNQPQHF.

The V and J genes are TRBV10-3 and TRBJ1-2; D unresolved. This CDR3 is built from 13 residues. Germline values: CDR1 ENHRY, CDR2 SYGVKD. V dropped 3 bases and J dropped 4 bases, with 9 bases sitting between them. In DNA, the CDR3 is TGTGCCATCAGTGAAAAGGAGGGCTATGGCTACACCTTC. Its protein product is CAISEKEGYGYTF.

The genes are TRBV5-1 and TRBJ1-1; 9 bases map to TRBD1. The length of the CDR3 is 16 residues. V lost 0 bases and J lost 6; bases outside the gene matches: 9. Germline-derived CDR1 and CDR2 are SGHRS and YFSETQ. The CDR3 region is CASSLDGTGIGSEAFF. The CDR3 DNA reads TGCGCCAGCAGCTTGGATGGGACAGGGATTGGCTCTGAAGCTTTCTTT.

The chain carries TRBV11-2 and TRBJ2-7; D may be TRBD1 or TRBD2 (5 bases each). Trimming left V 0 bases short and J 6 bases short, with 15 bases between. The germline V gene encodes CDR1 SGHAT and CDR2 FQNNGV. The CDR3 contains 15 residues. CDR3 loop: CASSLEARGTGEQYF. CDR3 nucleotide sequence: TGTGCCAGCAGCTTAGAAGCTCGGGGCACAGGCGAGCAGTACTTC. The whole variable domain, filled in from reference TRBV11-2 and TRBJ2-7, reads EAGVAQSPRYKIIEKRQSVAFWCNPISGHATLYWYQQILGQGPKLLIQFQNNGVVDDSQLPKDRFSAERLKGVDSTLKIQPAKLEDSAVYLCASSLEARGTGEQYFGPGTRLTVT.

The J gene is TRBJ2-2, the V gene TRBV7-9; TRBD1 matches at 8 bases. Germline-derived CDR1 and CDR2 are SEHNR and FQNEAQ (reference sequence). V trimming: 6 bases; J trimming: 8 bases; junction bases outside the gene matches: 8. The CDR3 spans 14 residues. CDR3 coding DNA: TGTGCCAGCAGGCGTGGACAGGGTGTAGGGGAGCTGTTTTTT. Translating gives CASRRGQGVGELFF. Full variable domain (outside the CDR3, taken from reference TRBV7-9 and TRBJ2-2): DTGVSQNPRHKITKRGQNVTFRCDPISEHNRLYWYRQTLGQGPEFLTYFQNEAQLEKSRLLSDRFSAERPKGSFSTLEIQRTEQGDSAMYLCASRRGQGVGELFFGEGSRLTVL.

The chain employs TRBV28 and TRBJ1-2, with D possibly being TRBD1 (5 bases). Germline V gives CDR1 MDHEN, CDR2 SYDVKM. The V end lost 3 bases, the J end lost 4 bases, and 9 bases lay between the germline ends. This CDR3 contains 13 residues. In DNA form, the CDR3 reads TGTGCCAGCAGTTTCGACAGAATCTATGGCTACACCTTC. It encodes CASSFDRIYGYTF.

The chain links TRBV5-6 to TRBJ2-7; 12 nucleotides line up with TRBD2. The CDR3 spans 17 residues. V gave up 0 bases and J gave up 4 bases; unmatched junction bases: 8. The germline CDR1 and CDR2 sequences are SGHDT and YYEEEE. DNA for the CDR3: TGTGCCAGCAGCTTGGGACTAGCGGGGGAAACGTCATACGAGCAGTACTTC. Translating it yields CASSLGLAGETSYEQYF.

The CDR3 nucleotides are TGTGCCAGCAGTTACGCCGCTAGCTACAATGAGCAGTTCTTC. Translation gives CASSYAASYNEQFF. The V call is TRBV6-5, the J call TRBJ2-1, with D uncertain. Trimming took off 2 bases at V and 3 bases at J, with 8 bases between the two ends. The CDR3 runs 14 residues. Germline-derived CDR1 and CDR2 are MNHEY and SVGAGI.

The chain combines TRBV27 with TRBJ1-2, with TRBD1 as a possible D gene (5 bases). This CDR3 is built from 14 residues. With 6 bases removed from V and 0 bases from J, the gap between germline ends came to 11 bases. Per the germline V gene, CDR1 is MNHEY and CDR2 is SMNVEV (reference sequence). The CDR3: CASRKRGTNYGYTF. In nucleotides, the CDR3 is TGTGCCAGCAGGAAAAGGGGAACTAACTATGGCTACACCTTC.

The chain couples TRBV27 to TRBJ2-7, with D unresolved. The CDR3 runs to 14 residues. With 5 bases removed from V and 2 bases from J, the gap between germline ends came to 13 bases. From germline, CDR1 is MNHEY and CDR2 SMNVEV (reference sequence). CDR3 DNA: TGTGCCAGCAGTCCATTTCAGGCCCCCTACGAGCAGTACTTC. Amino acid sequence: CASSPFQAPYEQYF.

This chain links TRBV15 with TRBJ1-5, with D possibly matching TRBD1 (6 bases). CDR1 and CDR2 from the germline V gene are LNHNV and YYDKDF (reference sequence). The CDR3 covers 15 residues. V lost 0 bases and J lost 6, with 12 bases in between. The CDR3 DNA reads as TGTGCCACCAGCAGAGATTTGGAGGGGGTTCAGCCCCAGCATTTT. Its protein is CATSRDLEGVQPQHF.

The V call is TRBV11-2, the J call TRBJ2-7; weak D call: TRBD1 (5 bases). The CDR3 loop spans 14 amino acids. V lost 6 bases and J 2 bases, leaving 14 bases between the germline ends. The germline CDR1 and CDR2 sequences are SGHAT and FQNNGV. The CDR3 nucleotides are TGTGCCAGCAGAGAAACAGGCAATCCCTACGAGCAGTACTTC. Amino acids: CASRETGNPYEQYF.

The chain joins TRBV19 to TRBJ1-2; D uncertain. The germline V gene has CDR1 LNHDA and CDR2 SQIVND (reference sequence). The V end lost 7 bases, the J end lost 5 bases, and 14 bases lay between the germline ends. This CDR3 comprises 13 residues. The DNA for the CDR3 is TGTGCCAGTATCCCCAAGGGCCATTATGGCTACACCTTC. Its translation is CASIPKGHYGYTF.

The chain has TRBV5-8 and TRBJ1-1, with a possible D match to TRBD1 (5 bases). CDR3 length: 15 amino acids. Germline values: CDR1 SGHTS, CDR2 YDEGEE. Between the trimmed V and J ends, which lost 3 bases and 3 bases, there was a span of 15 bases. The CDR3 DNA is TGTGCCAGCAGCTCGCGGGGGGTTCTGGACACTGAAGCTTTCTTT. Amino acids: CASSSRGVLDTEAFF.

DNA of the CDR3: TGCGCCAGCAGCCCATTCCAGTCCCCCACTGAAGCTTTCTTT. Encoded protein: CASSPFQSPTEAFF. This chain connects TRBV4-1 to TRBJ1-1; no clear D. Germline V gene lookup returns CDR1 MGHRA and CDR2 YSYEKL. The CDR3 covers 14 residues. V dropped 4 bases and J dropped 4 bases, with 13 bases sitting between them.

CDR3 sequence reads: CASSLGETDTQYF. As DNA, the CDR3 is TGTGCCAGTAGCTTGGGGGAAACAGATACGCAGTATTTT. The chain is built from TRBV19 and TRBJ2-3, with D perhaps being TRBD1 or TRBD2 (5 bases each). The CDR3 has 13 amino acids. Germline-derived CDR1 and CDR2 are LNHDA and SQIVND (reference sequence). The germline V and J ends were trimmed by 6 bases and 3 bases, with 10 bases remaining between them.